The rows below give T cell receptor beta chains drawn from one sample of a study of shared clonotypes between healthy human individuals. This table comes from immunoSEQ multiplex PCR, and its TCRdb copy is limited to in-frame clones, with some not included. The table includes a few million clones, approximately 94% detected once. Sequenced sample: naive CD4+ T cells sorted from blood. The receptors were sampled from a young man in good health. Each CDR3 is given with its conserved first and last residue. A D gene is named only where the DNA matches it firmly. Size values are once, few and many counts, or a class for expanded clones, and some rows have none.

size,V,J,D,CDR3,DNA
.,TRBV6-5,TRBJ1-3,.,CASSRTASRNTIYF,TGTGCCAGCAGTCGGACCGCTTCCAGAAACACCATATATTTT
.,TRBV10-3,TRBJ2-5,TRBD2,CASQLAAQETQYF,TGTGCCTCCCAACTAGCGGCTCAAGAGACCCAGTACTTC
.,TRBV2,TRBJ1-2,TRBD1,CASSLGQASYGYTF,TGTGCCAGCAGCCTGGGACAGGCGAGCTATGGCTACACCTTC
.,TRBV28,TRBJ2-5,TRBD1,CASSFLGTGGGETQYF,TGTGCCAGCAGTTTTTTGGGGACAGGGGGCGGTGAGACCCAGTACTTC
.,TRBV9,TRBJ1-2,TRBD1,CASTLDREENGYTF,TGTGCCAGCACCCTGGACAGGGAGGAAAATGGCTACACCTTC
.,TRBV6-6,TRBJ2-7,TRBD2,CASTVSGGEQYF,TGTGCCAGCACCGTGTCGGGAGGCGAGCAGTACTTC
.,TRBV9,TRBJ1-5,TRBD1,CASSWTGDYNQPQHF,TGTGCCAGCAGCTGGACAGGGGATTACAATCAGCCCCAGCATTTT
.,TRBV30,TRBJ2-7,TRBD2,CAWTSGRIDEQYF,TGTGCCTGGACTAGCGGGAGGATCGACGAGCAGTACTTC
.,TRBV11-2,TRBJ1-5,TRBD1,CASSTDRVSNQPQHF,TGTGCCAGCAGCACGGACAGGGTCAGCAATCAGCCCCAGCATTTT
.,TRBV30,TRBJ1-5,.,CAWRSAQPQHF,TGTGCCTGGAGGAGCGCTCAGCCCCAGCATTTT
.,TRBV28,TRBJ1-4,.,CASTEGATNEKLFF,TGTGCCAGCACCGAGGGGGCAACTAATGAAAAACTGTTTTTT
.,TRBV2,TRBJ2-3,TRBD2,CASSTSGRASADTQYF,TGTGCCAGCAGTACTAGCGGGAGGGCCAGTGCAGATACGCAGTATTTT
.,TRBV19,TRBJ1-4,.,CASNPRFPHEKLFF,TGTGCCAGTAACCCAAGATTTCCCCATGAAAAACTGTTTTTT
.,TRBV5-1,TRBJ2-2,.,CASSLASGDKNTGELFF,TGCGCCAGCAGCTTGGCCTCAGGAGACAAGAACACCGGGGAGCTGTTTTTT
.,TRBV28,TRBJ1-1,.,CASSSPRKNTEAFF,TGTGCCAGCAGTTCACCGAGAAAGAACACTGAAGCTTTCTTT
.,TRBV5-4,TRBJ2-7,TRBD2,CASSGGDYEQYF,TGTGCCAGCAGCGGGGGGGACTACGAGCAGTACTTC
.,TRBV4-3,TRBJ2-7,.,CASSQVGGYEQYF,TGCGCCAGCAGCCAAGTTGGCGGATACGAGCAGTACTTC
once,TRBV30,TRBJ2-3,TRBD2,CAWSVLRTSGSADTQYF,TGTGCCTGGAGTGTACTTAGGACTAGCGGGAGTGCAGATACGCAGTATTTT
.,TRBV5-1,TRBJ1-4,.,CASSLLGVGEKLFF,TGCGCCAGCAGCTTGCTAGGGGTCGGTGAAAAACTGTTTTTT
.,TRBV9,TRBJ1-1,TRBD1,CASSVEKFRGQWGTEAFF,TGTGCCAGCAGCGTAGAAAAATTTAGGGGGCAGTGGGGCACTGAAGCTTTCTTT
.,TRBV6-5,TRBJ2-6,.,CASSLNTGANVLTF,TGTGCCAGCAGCCTAAACACTGGGGCCAACGTCCTGACTTTC
.,TRBV5-4,TRBJ2-1,.,CASSSVGLYNEQFF,TGTGCCAGCAGCTCGGTAGGCCTCTACAATGAGCAGTTCTTC
.,TRBV6-1,TRBJ1-6,.,CASRAGANLPLHF,TGTGCCAGCAGGGCAGGGGCTAATTTACCCCTCCACTTT
.,TRBV11-2,TRBJ1-2,.,CASSLDNGDYGYTF,TGTGCCAGCAGCTTAGATAACGGAGACTATGGCTACACCTTC
.,TRBV28,TRBJ2-1,.,CASSLGNDNEQFF,TGTGCCAGCAGTTTAGGGAATGACAATGAGCAGTTCTTC
.,TRBV7-2,TRBJ1-5,TRBD1,CASSFEGAVGNQPQHF,TGTGCCAGCAGCTTCGAGGGGGCGGTGGGCAATCAGCCCCAGCATTTT
few,TRBV18,TRBJ1-5,TRBD1,CASSPLGQGQPQHF,TGTGCCAGCTCACCATTGGGACAGGGTCAGCCCCAGCATTTT
.,TRBV6-1,TRBJ2-7,TRBD1,CASSPGQASYEQYF,TGTGCCAGCAGCCCGGGACAGGCCTCCTACGAGCAGTACTTC
.,TRBV25-1,TRBJ1-2,.,CASSESGVLSYGYTF,TGTGCCAGCAGTGAATCCGGAGTCCTTTCCTATGGCTACACCTTC
.,TRBV5-4,TRBJ1-4,.,CASSAGSTNEKLFF,TGTGCCAGCAGTGCGGGGTCAACTAATGAAAAACTGTTTTTT
.,TRBV5-1,TRBJ1-4,.,CASSATLTGPNEKLFF,TGCGCCAGCAGCGCTACTCTCACAGGGCCTAATGAAAAACTGTTTTTT
.,TRBV11-2,TRBJ2-3,.,CASSLQTSATDTQYF,TGTGCCAGCAGCTTACAGACCTCGGCGACAGATACGCAGTATTTT
.,TRBV5-4,TRBJ2-1,TRBD2,CASRTGTSGRTDNEQFF,TGTGCCAGCAGGACCGGGACTAGCGGGAGAACCGACAATGAGCAGTTCTTC
once,TRBV2,TRBJ1-5,TRBD1,CASSWGQSNQPQHF,TGTGCCAGCAGTTGGGGACAGAGCAATCAGCCCCAGCATTTT
.,TRBV19,TRBJ2-1,.,CASAPARLNNEQFF,TGTGCCAGTGCTCCCGCGCGGCTAAACAATGAGCAGTTCTTC
.,TRBV10-1,TRBJ2-7,TRBD1,CASSDPSGQGRHEQYF,TGCGCCAGCAGTGACCCCTCGGGACAGGGAAGACACGAGCAGTACTTC
.,TRBV7-9,TRBJ1-2,.,CASSLSLRANYGYTF,TGTGCCAGCAGCTTAAGTCTCCGAGCTAACTATGGCTACACCTTC
.,TRBV10-3,TRBJ1-1,.,CAISDPIANTEAFF,TGTGCCATCAGTGACCCTATCGCGAACACTGAAGCTTTCTTT
.,TRBV2,TRBJ1-4,TRBD1,CASSSTGAGEKLFF,TGTGCCAGCAGTAGCACAGGGGCAGGAGAAAAACTGTTTTTT
.,TRBV9,TRBJ2-2,.,CASSVRAELSRGELFF,TGTGCCAGCAGCGTCCGGGCGGAGTTAAGCCGCGGGGAGCTGTTTTTT
.,TRBV2,TRBJ1-5,.,CASKRLFNQPQHF,TGTGCCAGCAAGAGACTGTTCAATCAGCCCCAGCATTTT
once,TRBV6-6,TRBJ2-2,TRBD1,CASKTGGRANTGELFF,TGTGCCAGCAAAACAGGGGGCAGGGCGAACACCGGGGAGCTGTTTTTT
once,TRBV9,TRBJ2-7,.,CASSVEGIFDEQYF,TGTGCCAGCAGCGTAGAAGGGATTTTCGACGAGCAGTACTTC
.,TRBV2,TRBJ1-2,.,CASSGGAGTGYGYTF,TGTGCCAGCAGCGGTGGTGCAGGGACCGGGTATGGCTACACCTTC
.,TRBV7-9,TRBJ2-1,TRBD2,CASSPHPSGGGDEQFF,TGTGCCAGCAGCCCTCATCCTAGCGGGGGAGGGGATGAGCAGTTCTTC
.,TRBV7-2,TRBJ2-5,.,CASSLGTEETQYF,TGTGCCAGCAGCTTAGGGACAGAAGAGACCCAGTACTTC
.,TRBV6-4,TRBJ2-1,TRBD2,CASSNGLAGNNEQFF,TGTGCCAGCAGCAACGGACTAGCGGGGAACAATGAGCAGTTCTTC
.,TRBV7-3,TRBJ2-2,.,CASSLRGSLGANTGELFF,TGTGCCAGCAGCTTAAGGGGTTCGTTGGGGGCGAACACCGGGGAGCTGTTTTTT
.,TRBV27,TRBJ2-1,.,CASSLRGRGAGYNEQFF,TGTGCCAGCAGTTTACGAGGCCGCGGGGCCGGGTACAATGAGCAGTTCTTC
once,TRBV5-6,TRBJ2-5,TRBD2,CASSSRLAGETQYF,TGTGCCAGCAGCTCCCGACTAGCAGGAGAGACCCAGTACTTC
.,TRBV2,TRBJ2-1,.,CASRETNEQFF,TGTGCCAGCAGGGAGACGAATGAGCAGTTCTTC
.,TRBV7-2,TRBJ2-7,TRBD2,CASSIAGDRPRTYEQYF,TGTGCCAGCAGCATAGCGGGGGACAGACCTCGTACCTACGAGCAGTACTTC
.,TRBV15,TRBJ2-7,TRBD1,CATSRDWDSNYEQYF,TGTGCCACCAGCAGAGATTGGGACAGCAACTACGAGCAGTACTTC
.,TRBV6-5,TRBJ2-3,.,CASSYGGTSTDTQYF,TGTGCCAGCAGTTACGGGGGTACTAGCACAGATACGCAGTATTTT
.,TRBV2,TRBJ2-5,.,CASSGGREETQYF,TGTGCCAGCAGTGGCGGCAGAGAGGAGACCCAGTACTTC
.,TRBV7-6,TRBJ2-3,.,CASSLQITDTQYF,TGTGCCAGCAGCTTACAGATCACAGATACGCAGTATTTT